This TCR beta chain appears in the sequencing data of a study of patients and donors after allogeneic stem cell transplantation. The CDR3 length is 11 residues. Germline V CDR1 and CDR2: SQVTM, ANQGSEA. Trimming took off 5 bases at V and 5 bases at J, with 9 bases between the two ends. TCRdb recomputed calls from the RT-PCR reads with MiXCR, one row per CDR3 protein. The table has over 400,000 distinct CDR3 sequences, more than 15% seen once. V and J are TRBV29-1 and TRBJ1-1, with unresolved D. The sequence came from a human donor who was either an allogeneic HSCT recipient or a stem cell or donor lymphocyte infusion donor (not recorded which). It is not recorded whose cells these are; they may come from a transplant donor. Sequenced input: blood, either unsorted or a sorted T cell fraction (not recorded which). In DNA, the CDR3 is TGCAGCGTTCTGCAAGAGACTGAAGCTTTCTTT. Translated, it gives CSVLQETEAFF.